A single TCR beta chain is shown here with its context. The clone's antigen remains unknown. No per-base quality is available; no much larger clone lies one base away. This entry belongs to a study of cytomegalovirus exposure and HLA in healthy donors listed by TCRdb under 2017. Looking at the study overall: According to a later analysis, the 110 or so validation repertoires were produced on the same platform as the 680 or so repertoires of the first cohort. The aim of the study was to test whether cataloging public T cell receptors could identify signatures of past pathogen exposure. A separate validation cohort of about 110 different subjects was used in addition to the approximately 670-subject first cohort. To predict cytomegalovirus infection status, the study combined high-throughput TCR immunosequencing, statistical association of individual TCRs with disease status, and machine learning. Results the study describes overall, beyond this receptor: While some public TCRs were present in many individuals, most TCR sequences turned up only very rarely across donors. A later analysis found that TCRs clustered in the first cohort also tended to co-occur in the 130 or so validation repertoires, with 90% to 95% of cluster scores above 0. All 120 or so repertoires were used to score co-occurrence in the validation cohort in a later analysis, because that analysis had no HLA typing for the cohort. Cytomegalovirus status was reported to be diagnosed by the classifier with high specificity and sensitivity in both the original and validation cohorts. The authors suggested that the approach could potentially be extended to other disease states and immunological phenotypes. The study gave a list of 150 to 200 TCR beta chains associated with cytomegalovirus. Three of the identified cytomegalovirus-associated TCR beta chains were confirmed in vitro to be specific for cytomegalovirus antigens.

Reading the germline V gene (reference sequence) gives CDR1 SEHNR and CDR2 FQNEAQ. The CDR3 has 17 amino acids, counting the end cysteine and phenylalanine. Only the CDR3 DNA stays, 51 bases, in frame from base 1. V ends up 5 bases short and J 4 bases short, with an unmatched junction base count of 4. To prepare the library, the immunoSEQ multiplex PCR assay was applied. As for the authors' bioinformatics: A statistical classification framework was developed to diagnose cytomegalovirus status using the catalog of TCR beta chain sequences. In its TCRdb copy, this immuneACCESS table keeps in-frame sequences only and misses some clones. Where compared with another copy, unresolved V genes explain less than half of these, and the others have no known cause. The V and J calls and the clone size are those of that table, but D and trimming were determined from the DNA. The sample profile shows 110,000 to 150,000 clones; roughly nine tenths of them were found once. Clones ranked in the top ten supply 2.5% to 3.5% of the sample.

Separate from the roughly 630-subject first cohort, the validation cohort of about 110 subjects was the group to which the donors belonged. The V gene is TRBV7-9 and the J gene is TRBJ2-2, and 16 junctional nucleotides match TRBD2. Specimen: PBMCs. The receptor's source is a young man in good health and CMV-seronegative. In nucleotides, the sequence is TGTGCCAGCAGCCCGGGACTAGCGGGGGGGCCCACCGGGGAGCTGTTTTTT. Translated, it reads CASSPGLAGGPTGELFF.